A single sample gave rise to the 20 T cell receptor beta chains below, sequenced in a study of cytomegalovirus exposure and HLA in healthy donors. With 60 Vbeta and 13 Jbeta primers, the PCR was carried out. Some clones are missing from TCRdb's copy, which holds only in-frame ones; the method was immunoSEQ multiplex PCR. The sample yields over 150,000 clones, around 80% seen once. Sequenced sample: PBMCs. Receptor source: a human donor in good health.

The V gene is TRBV27, the J gene TRBJ2-7; 8 bases are a match to TRBD1. The V and J ends lost 4 bases and 0 bases, in that order; junction bases with no gene match: 8. This CDR3 contains 16 residues. The V gene's germline CDR1 is MNHEY and CDR2 SMNVEV (reference sequence). The CDR3: CASSSRQGLSSYEQYF. The CDR3 coding sequence is TGTGCCAGCAGTTCGCGACAGGGGCTGAGCTCCTACGAGCAGTACTTC.

This chain links TRBV5-4 with TRBJ2-3, with TRBD2 identical over 8 bases. The CDR3 runs 14 residues. The germline CDR1 and CDR2 sequences are SGHNT and YYREEE (reference sequence). V shed 0 bases, J shed 7 bases, and the junction held 4 bases outside the gene matches. The CDR3 loop is CASSLDGGAHTQYF. CDR3 in DNA: TGTGCCAGCAGCTTGGACGGGGGGGCGCATACGCAGTATTTT.

The rearrangement joins TRBV5-6 to TRBJ1-2; a weak D match, TRBD1 (5 bases). V was shortened by 5 bases and J by 4 bases, with 15 bases between the two germline ends. The CDR3 is 14 residues long. CDR1 and CDR2 from the germline V gene are SGHDT and YYEEEE. The CDR3 DNA reads as TGTGCCAGCAGAACCCGGAGCGGGGGCTATGGCTACACCTTC. Encoded protein: CASRTRSGGYGYTF.

The chain links TRBV5-6 to TRBJ2-7; D perhaps matches TRBD2 (7 bases). CDR1 and CDR2 from the germline V gene are SGHDT and YYEEEE. The CDR3 has 16 residues. Trimming took 4 bases from V and 4 from J, leaving 21 bases between them. CDR3 sequence (DNA): TGTGCCAGCAGCCCTTTTGGGGGGGCGCGTCCGTACGAGCAGTACTTC. Amino acids: CASSPFGGARPYEQYF. The full variable domain, with the rest looked up from reference TRBV5-6 and TRBJ2-7, is DAGVTQSPTHLIKTRGQQVTLRCSPKSGHDTVSWYQQALGQGPQFIFQYYEEEERQRGNFPDRFSGHQFPNYSSELNVNALLLGDSALYLCASSPFGGARPYEQYFGPGTRLTVT.

This clone came up a few times. The chain links TRBV7-6 to TRBJ1-6, with D possibly TRBD1 on 6 matching bases. Between the trimmed V and J ends, which lost 6 bases and 10 bases, there was a span of 10 bases. Germline CDR1 is SGHVS and CDR2 is FNYEAQ. There are 12 residues in the CDR3. The DNA for the CDR3 is TGTGCCAGCAGAAAGGGGGAGTCACCCCTCCACTTT. It encodes CASRKGESPLHF.

This chain links TRBV7-9 with TRBJ2-5; 7 bases are shared with TRBD2. This CDR3 is 15 amino acids long. Germline assignment: CDR1 SEHNR and CDR2 FQNEAQ (reference sequence). V trimming: 1 base; J trimming: 5 bases; junction bases outside the gene matches: 7. The CDR3 nucleotides read TGTGCCAGCAGCTTAGAGCGCCAGGGAGGGGAGACCCAGTACTTC. Encoded protein: CASSLERQGGETQYF.

CDR3: CASSPPDRESGLFF. The DNA for the CDR3 is TGTGCCAGCAGCCCCCCGGACAGGGAAAGCGGACTGTTTTTT. The V gene is TRBV7-9, the J gene TRBJ1-4; TRBD1 matches 8 bases. J gave up 13 bases and V 5 bases, and 12 bases lay outside the gene matches. Per germline, CDR1 SEHNR and CDR2 FQNEAQ (reference sequence). The CDR3 contains 14 residues.

The rearrangement links TRBV7-2 to TRBJ1-2; TRBD1 is a possible D gene (6 bases). V shed 4 bases and J shed 10 bases, with 13 bases lying between them. The CDR3 sequence is 12 residues long. Germline-derived CDR1 and CDR2 are SGHTA and FQGNSA. CDR3 sequence (DNA): TGTGCCAGCAGCTCTAGACAGGTAGACTACACCTTC. It yields the protein CASSSRQVDYTF.

The J gene is TRBJ2-1, the V gene TRBV5-4; a possible D gene is TRBD2 (7 bases). V lost 0 bases, J lost 4 bases, and 17 bases lay in between. Germline CDR1 is SGHNT and CDR2 is YYREEE (reference sequence). The CDR3 loop spans 17 amino acids. The CDR3 DNA reads as TGTGCCAGCAGCTTGGCCTGGGGGGGGCGCCAGTACAATGAGCAGTTCTTC. Its translation is CASSLAWGGRQYNEQFF.

The genes are TRBV25-1 and TRBJ1-1, with 10 nucleotides matching TRBD1. V lost 6 bases and J lost 3; bases outside the gene matches: 10. The CDR3 is 16 amino acids. Germline V gene lookup returns CDR1 MGHDK and CDR2 SYGVNS. CDR3 nucleotide sequence: TGTGCCAGCAGCGATCGGGACAGGGGACACCACACTGAAGCTTTCTTT. Translated, it gives CASSDRDRGHHTEAFF.

This chain links TRBV5-1 with TRBJ1-2; 9 bases are shared with TRBD1. This CDR3 comprises 13 residues. Losses at the gene ends were 2 bases for V and 7 bases for J; bases not matched to a gene: 3. Germline assignment: CDR1 SGHRS and CDR2 YFSETQ. CDR3 bases: TGCGCCAGCAGCTTACAGGGGGCCAGTGGCTACACCTTC. Translated: CASSLQGASGYTF.

The rearrangement joins TRBV6-5 to TRBJ2-5, with TRBD2 identical over 8 bases. CDR1 and CDR2 (germline): MNHEY, SVGAGI. V trimming: 4 bases; J trimming: 3 bases; junction bases outside the gene matches: 4. The CDR3 contains 14 residues. Here the CDR3 reads CASSFSGIKETQYF. DNA for the CDR3: TGTGCCAGCAGTTTTAGCGGGATAAAAGAGACCCAGTACTTC.

The count of this clone is one. The gene calls are TRBV27 and TRBJ1-4; D not certain. The CDR3 loop spans 12 amino acids. The V and J ends lost 2 bases and 8 bases respectively, with 6 bases between them. Germline CDR1 MNHEY, CDR2 SMNVEV (reference sequence). The CDR3 is CASSLGGEKLFF. CDR3 nucleotides: TGTGCCAGCAGTTTAGGAGGGGAAAAACTGTTTTTT.

The V gene is TRBV6-5, the J gene TRBJ2-7, with 9 nucleotides matching TRBD2. The CDR3 is 16 residues long. From germline, CDR1 is MNHEY and CDR2 SVGAGI. V lost 0 bases to trimming and J lost 2 bases; unmatched junction nucleotides: 5. The CDR3 DNA follows: TGTGCCAGCAGTTACTCCGCGATAGCGGGGGCCTACGAGCAGTACTTC. It yields the protein CASSYSAIAGAYEQYF.

The chain carries TRBV5-1 and TRBJ1-1, with D uncertain. The germline CDR1 and CDR2 sequences are SGHRS and YFSETQ. V gave up 4 bases and J gave up 4 bases, with 14 bases separating them. The CDR3 is 14 residues long. CDR3 loop: CASSDGALSTEAFF. CDR3 DNA sequence: TGCGCCAGCAGCGACGGAGCTCTGAGCACTGAAGCTTTCTTT.

V usage is TRBV29-1 and J usage is TRBJ2-7; 7 bases fit TRBD2. After removal of 6 bases from V and 2 bases from J, the junction contained 4 bases not matched to a gene. CDR1 SQVTM and CDR2 ANQGSEA come from the germline V gene. The CDR3 is made up of 12 amino acids. The CDR3 protein is CSVPRGAYEQYF. The CDR3 DNA follows: TGCAGCGTGCCCCGGGGGGCCTACGAGCAGTACTTC.

The CDR3 nucleotides are TGTGCCAGCAGTGATGCTCAGGGGGCGCGAGAAAAACTGTTTTTT. It translates to CASSDAQGAREKLFF. The V call is TRBV2, the J call TRBJ1-4, with TRBD1 matching 8 bases. J lost 8 bases, V lost 3 bases, and 8 bases had no gene match. Germline V gene lookup returns CDR1 SNHLY and CDR2 FYNNEI. The CDR3 covers 15 residues.

The V gene is TRBV5-8, the J gene TRBJ2-7; 10 bases map to TRBD1. The CDR3 length is 15 residues. Germline V gene sequence: CDR1 SGHTS, CDR2 YDEGEE. Trimming at V came to 1 base and at J to 4 bases, leaving 5 bases not matched to a gene. For the CDR3, the DNA is TGTGCCAGCAGCTTGCTCCGGACAGGGGGGTACGAGCAGTACTTC. Amino acids: CASSLLRTGGYEQYF.

V and J are TRBV6-5 and TRBJ2-7, with 9 bases that match TRBD2. This CDR3 region has 13 residues. V was pared by 7 bases and J by 2 bases, with 3 bases of the junction left unmatched. Germline V gene data show CDR1 as MNHEY and CDR2 as SVGAGI. CDR3 nucleotide sequence: TGTGCCAGCAAGCGGGGGGCCCCCTACGAGCAGTACTTC. Its translation: CASKRGAPYEQYF.

The chain has TRBV7-2 and TRBJ1-2, with D possibly matching TRBD1 (6 bases). Germline-derived CDR1 and CDR2 are SGHTA and FQGNSA. V was shortened by 3 bases and J by 6 bases, with 14 bases between the two germline ends. CDR3 length: 14 amino acids. CDR3 in amino acids: CASSFGTNNDGYTF. The CDR3 DNA reads as TGTGCCAGCAGCTTCGGGACAAACAATGATGGCTACACCTTC.